Listed here are 13 T cell receptor beta chains from one sample, sequenced in a study of blood T cell repertoires in COVID-19. Sequenced by immunoSEQ multiplex PCR; TCRdb stores in-frame clones only, minus some. Counted here are about 200,000 clones, 65% to 90% occurring once; the ten biggest clones make up 3% to 4%. Specimen: PBMCs or T cells enriched from blood (not recorded which). Every receptor here comes from a woman aged 40-49 years with acute COVID-19.

The chain joins TRBV7-9 to TRBJ1-1; no clear D. V lost 5 bases to trimming and J lost 3 bases, with 13 bases between them. Germline V gene data show CDR1 as SEHNR and CDR2 as FQNEAQ (reference sequence). The length of the CDR3 is 14 residues. The CDR3 coding sequence is TGTGCCAGCAGCCCCCTATCAGGCGACACTGAAGCTTTCTTT. Amino acids: CASSPLSGDTEAFF.

This chain's CDR3 is CASSPGGPGELFF. CDR3 DNA: TGCGCCAGCAGTCCGGGAGGGCCGGGGGAGCTGTTTTTT. V and J are TRBV5-1 and TRBJ2-2; 8 positions agree with TRBD2. V shed 5 bases and J 8 bases; nucleotides not matched to a gene: 5. Germline CDR1 SGHRS, CDR2 YFSETQ. The CDR3 consists of 13 residues.

Only one count was recorded for this clone. This chain joins TRBV6-1 and TRBJ1-5; 10 nucleotides match TRBD1. There are 14 residues in the CDR3. Trimming cost V 3 bases and J 14 bases; bases outside gene matches: 10. The germline gives CDR1 MNHNS, CDR2 SASEGT. The CDR3 spells CASSDGTGVGRKHF. CDR3 nucleotide sequence: TGTGCCAGCAGTGACGGGACAGGGGTAGGGAGGAAGCATTTT.

The rearrangement links TRBV7-2 to TRBJ2-6; tentative D call: TRBD1 (5 bases). V lost 4 bases, J lost 4 bases, and 8 bases lay in between. Germline V gene data show CDR1 as SGHTA and CDR2 as FQGNSA. CDR3 length: 14 residues. In DNA, the CDR3 is TGTGCCAGCAGCTACAGGACAGGGGCCAACGTCCTGACTTTC. This translates into CASSYRTGANVLTF.

Comments on this clone: The same CDR3 also results from other DNA sequences found in this sample. This sequence joins TRBV9 and TRBJ1-6; D perhaps matches TRBD1 (5 bases). With 0 bases removed from V and 6 bases from J, the gap between germline ends came to 7 bases. Germline V gene lookup returns CDR1 SGDLS and CDR2 YYNGEE. The CDR3 is 14 residues long. CDR3 nucleotide sequence: TGTGCCAGCAGCGTAGGGCAGGGTAATTCACCCCTCCACTTT. It encodes CASSVGQGNSPLHF.

The rearrangement links TRBV3-1 (or the pseudogene TRBV3-2) to TRBJ1-3; weak D call: TRBD1 (6 bases). This CDR3 comprises 13 residues. The V and J ends lost 4 bases and 7 bases respectively, with 11 bases between them. Germline V gene lookup returns CDR1 LGHDT and CDR2 YNNKEL (reference sequence). CDR3 coding DNA: TGTGCCAGCAGCCCCAACAGGGACAACACCATATATTTT. Translated, it gives CASSPNRDNTIYF.

This clone was counted between two and nine times. The chain couples TRBV2 to TRBJ2-7; possible D gene TRBD2, 6 bases. The CDR3 has 15 residues. The germline V gene has CDR1 SNHLY and CDR2 FYNNEI. With 6 bases removed from V and 0 bases from J, the gap between germline ends came to 15 bases. The CDR3 DNA sequence: TGTGCCAGCAGACCCCGGGACTTGGGCTCCTACGAGCAGTACTTC. It encodes CASRPRDLGSYEQYF.

The V and J genes are TRBV19 and TRBJ2-7; D is uncertain. With 5 bases removed from V and 0 bases from J, the gap between germline ends came to 8 bases. This CDR3 comprises 13 residues. Germline-derived CDR1 and CDR2 are LNHDA and SQIVND (reference sequence). The CDR3 protein is CASSSGSSYEQYF. The CDR3 nucleotides are TGTGCCAGTAGTTCAGGTAGCTCCTACGAGCAGTACTTC. The full variable domain, rest sourced from reference TRBV19 and TRBJ2-7, is DGGITQSPKYLFRKEGQNVTLSCEQNLNHDAMYWYRQDPGQGLRLIYYSQIVNDFQKGDIAEGYSVSREKKESFPLTVTSAQKNPTAFYLCASSSGSSYEQYFGPGTRLTVT.

This rearrangement joins TRBV11-3 to TRBJ1-4; the D gene is possibly TRBD1 (5 bases). The CDR3 loop spans 15 amino acids. Deletions cut 5 bases from V and 6 bases from J, with 16 bases between. Germline CDR1 is SGHNT and CDR2 is YENEEA. For the CDR3, the DNA is TGTGCCAGCAGCCCCGGGGACCGGGGGTATGAAAAACTGTTTTTT. Translation gives CASSPGDRGYEKLFF.

This chain joins TRBV6-5 and TRBJ2-2; 8 bases fit TRBD2. Germline assignment: CDR1 MNHEY and CDR2 SVGAGI. The ends lost 7 bases at V and 6 bases at J; junction bases unmatched: 10. The CDR3 extends over 15 amino acids. The CDR3 nucleotides read TGTGCCAGCACGGGGCTAGCGGGTCGTTCCGGGGAGCTGTTTTTT. Translated, it gives CASTGLAGRSGELFF.

This chain uses TRBV14 with TRBJ1-1; D gene ambiguous. Trimming stripped 1 base from V and 1 base from J, with 16 bases between. The CDR3 length is 17 residues. In germline, CDR1 is SGHDN, CDR2 FVKESK. The CDR3, as DNA: TGTGCCAGCAGCCAAGTTGGTTCGAGGCTTTGGAACACTGAAGCTTTCTTT. Residues: CASSQVGSRLWNTEAFF.

The rearrangement joins TRBV28 to TRBJ2-1, with 7 bases lining up with TRBD1. Trimming cost V 8 bases and J 9 bases; bases outside gene matches: 7. Germline V gene data show CDR1 as MDHEN and CDR2 as SYDVKM. The CDR3 length is 12 residues. The CDR3 protein is CASRGGWGEQFF. The CDR3 DNA follows: TGTGCCAGCCGAGGGGGCTGGGGTGAGCAGTTCTTC.

The chain couples TRBV11-3 to TRBJ2-2; D may be TRBD1 (6 bases). Trimming stripped 3 bases from V and 2 bases from J, with 10 bases between. Germline lookup yields CDR1 SGHNT and CDR2 YENEEA. The CDR3 loop spans 15 amino acids. CDR3 nucleotides: TGTGCCAGCAGCTTCTGGACAGATAACACCGGGGAGCTGTTTTTT. This gives the protein CASSFWTDNTGELFF.